The T cell receptor beta chain described here comes from a study of vaccination and CD4 T cells after COVID-19. The Oncomine TCR Beta short-read assay sequenced DNA from cultured CD4+ T cells. TCRdb re-called the PCR reads through MiXCR, storing one row per CDR3 protein. The table shows 20,000 to 30,000 distinct CDR3 sequences, with about 40% occurring only once. In the case of this clonotype: What it binds is unknown.

Regarding treatment: 10-day PBMC culture with coronavirus spike peptide pools or control peptides (ViraFEST assay). CDR1 and CDR2 from the germline V gene are MDHEN and SYDVKM. V shed 4 bases and J 5 bases; nucleotides not matched to a gene: 3. The CDR3 is 15 amino acids. Sequences were obtained from CD4+ T cells from blood, cultured in vitro. This sequence originates from a human donor who had recovered from COVID-19. This chain connects TRBV28 to TRBJ1-6, with 9 bases lining up with TRBD1. CDR3 sequence: CASSYGDRDNSPLHF. CDR3 in DNA: TGTGCCAGCAGTTATGGGGACAGGGATAATTCACCCCTCCACTTT.